One and the same sample provided the 9 T cell receptor beta chains below, sequenced in a study of T cell clones after liver transplantation. The table came from immunoSEQ multiplex PCR; TCRdb's copy has only in-frame clones and leaves some out. The table records about 74,000 clones, about 80% of them present only once. The material was CD4+ T cells from blood, obtained before liver transplant. The receptor source for this set is a human donor who received a liver transplant.

The chain has TRBV28 and TRBJ1-2, with D possibly matching TRBD1 (5 bases). Between the trimmed V and J ends, which lost 11 bases and 7 bases, there was a span of 20 bases. The CDR3 has 13 amino acids. Per germline, CDR1 MDHEN and CDR2 SYDVKM. This CDR3 is CAATVRAGLGYTF. As DNA, the CDR3 is TGTGCCGCAACGGTCCGGGCAGGGCTTGGCTACACCTTC.

V and J are TRBV11-2 and TRBJ2-3; D is perhaps TRBD2 (5 bases). The CDR3 runs to 13 residues. Trimming removed 4 bases at V and 4 bases at J, with 9 bases between. Germline V gene sequence: CDR1 SGHAT, CDR2 FQNNGV. The CDR3 sequence is CASSSPGADTQYF. CDR3 in DNA: TGTGCCAGCAGCTCCCCCGGGGCAGATACGCAGTATTTT. The full variable domain, with the rest looked up from reference TRBV11-2 and TRBJ2-3, is EAGVAQSPRYKIIEKRQSVAFWCNPISGHATLYWYQQILGQGPKLLIQFQNNGVVDDSQLPKDRFSAERLKGVDSTLKIQPAKLEDSAVYLCASSSPGADTQYFGPGTRLTVL.

The chain employs TRBV9 and TRBJ2-3; TRBD2 might be the D (6 bases). V gave up 0 bases and J gave up 3 bases, with 11 bases separating them. This CDR3 has 15 amino acids. Germline V CDR1 and CDR2: SGDLS, YYNGEE. CDR3 DNA: TGTGCCAGCAGCGTAGGTGGCGGGACGACAGATACGCAGTATTTT. It encodes CASSVGGGTTDTQYF.

The V gene is TRBV2, the J gene TRBJ1-5; TRBD1 is a possible D gene (6 bases). This CDR3 region has 13 residues. The V gene lost 4 bases and the J gene lost 4 bases, with 8 bases spanning the gap. The V gene's germline CDR1 is SNHLY and CDR2 FYNNEI. CDR3 nucleotide sequence: TGTGCCAGCAGTGGGGACATAAATCAGCCCCAGCATTTT. Amino acid sequence: CASSGDINQPQHF.

The J gene is TRBJ1-1, the V gene TRBV2; D remains ambiguous. V was pared by 6 bases and J by 2 bases, with 13 bases between. Germline V gives CDR1 SNHLY, CDR2 FYNNEI. The CDR3 consists of 14 residues. The CDR3 sequence is CASRPDGRNTEAFF. The CDR3 bases are TGTGCCAGCAGGCCGGACGGCCGAAACACTGAAGCTTTCTTT. Together with reference TRBV2 and TRBJ1-1, the CDR3 gives the full variable domain: EPEVTQTPSHQVTQMGQEVILRCVPISNHLYFYWYRQILGQKVEFLVSFYNNEISEKSEIFDDQFSVERPDGSNFTLKIRSTKLEDSAMYFCASRPDGRNTEAFFGQGTRLTVV.

V usage is TRBV19 and J usage is TRBJ1-5; no reliable D call. The germline CDR1 and CDR2 sequences are LNHDA and SQIVND (reference sequence). The CDR3 totals 12 residues. Trimming removed 11 bases from V and 0 bases from J, with 8 bases in between. The DNA of the CDR3 is TGTGCCTCTGGGTATAGCAATCAGCCCCAGCATTTT. Residues: CASGYSNQPQHF.

The chain combines TRBV28 with TRBJ2-3; TRBD2 matches at 8 bases. Germline V gene data show CDR1 as MDHEN and CDR2 as SYDVKM. This CDR3 has 15 residues. Trimming at V came to 8 bases and at J to 2 bases, leaving 9 bases not matched to a gene. Here the CDR3 DNA reads TGTGCCAGCGACGTGGAGACTAGCGCCACAGATACGCAGTATTTT. Its protein product is CASDVETSATDTQYF.

V and J are TRBV6-5 and TRBJ2-7; D unclear. Deletions cut 7 bases from V and 5 bases from J, with 15 bases between. This CDR3 contains 13 residues. Germline assignment: CDR1 MNHEY and CDR2 SVGAGI. The CDR3 bases are TGTGCCAGCAATCCTAGTAATTCGGACGAGCAGTACTTC. Translated: CASNPSNSDEQYF.

The sample holds one count of this clone. The chain joins TRBV7-2 to TRBJ1-1; 7 bases are shared with TRBD1. V lost 5 bases to trimming and J lost 4 bases; unmatched junction nucleotides: 10. The CDR3 contains 15 residues. Germline CDR1 and CDR2: SGHTA and FQGNSA. The CDR3: CASSPWTGSFTEAFF. CDR3 in DNA: TGTGCCAGCAGCCCCTGGACAGGCTCCTTCACTGAAGCTTTCTTT.